The rows below give T cell receptor beta chains drawn from one sample of a study of CD8+CD57+ T cells in acquired aplastic anemia. Using its own MiXCR run on the reads, TCRdb lists one record per CDR3 protein. Among about 270,000 distinct CDR3 sequences, 45% to 70% were seen once, and the ten largest hold 7% to 9%. Material: sorted CD4+, CD8+, or CD8+CD57+ T cells (not recorded which) from PBMCs. These receptors originate from a human donor with severe aplastic anemia or a healthy control (not recorded which). CDR3s leave out the opening cysteine and the closing phenylalanine or tryptophan.

v_gene,j_gene,CDR3aa
TRBV7-9,TRBJ2-5,ASSHRERRETQY
TRBV7-2,TRBJ1-4,ASSLGTGGKLF
TRBV6-4,TRBJ2-1,ATPSKLGATYNEQF
TRBV19,TRBJ1-6,ASNPGPYNSPLH
TRBV27,TRBJ1-1,ASSQKTGVRAF
TRBV24-1,TRBJ2-3,ASSYSFWTGTGDTQY
TRBV19,TRBJ1-5,ASRWGVKSNQPQH
TRBV2,TRBJ2-1,ASSAALPYEQF
TRBV7-9,TRBJ1-2,ASSLAETANYGYT
TRBV10-3,TRBJ2-2,AMVSRDRENTGELF
TRBV2,TRBJ2-3,ASSAGTASTDTQY
TRBV15,TRBJ2-2,ATCVGTSNTGELF
TRBV19,.,ASSMDYSRGYEQY
TRBV5-1,TRBJ2-3,ASRGGTSTDTQY
TRBV7-2,TRBJ2-5,ASSQVVGTGLETQY
TRBV7-2,TRBJ1-2,ASSPGRVTYGYT
TRBV7-8,TRBJ2-5,ASSSTGLQETQY
TRBV7-3,TRBJ2-5,ASSQIKRADIETQY
TRBV24-1,TRBJ1-2,ATSASDGNSGYT
TRBV15,TRBJ1-2,ATSRDLGPGGYT
TRBV20-1,TRBJ1-2,SARAPGQFYGYT
TRBV11-3,TRBJ2-1,ASSPGGAGVYNEQF
TRBV10-3,TRBJ1-4,AINSGLGEKLF
TRBV9,TRBJ2-3,ASSAELAGATDTQC
TRBV15,TRBJ1-1,ATSSRRTGWTEAF
TRBV29-1,TRBJ1-1,SIISGQTQAF
TRBV29-1,TRBJ2-5,SGGTSGRETQY
TRBV6-2/TRBV6-3,TRBJ2-7,ASRPGTGLEEQY
TRBV5-1,TRBJ2-1,ARSLGGHNEHF
TRBV5-4,TRBJ2-5,ASSLGSVGHRETQY
TRBV20-1,TRBJ2-7,SARDVGGLSYEQY
TRBV25-1,TRBJ2-7,ASTRGPGLAGSSYEQY
TRBV5-6,TRBJ2-3,ASSLGTGPLGDTQY
TRBV2,TRBJ2-3,ASSDSRGPGTDTQY
TRBV19,TRBJ1-2,ASRKDRDYGYT
TRBV7-9,TRBJ2-7,ASSEVSYEQY
TRBV10-1,TRBJ2-3,ASSDGGAGTDTQY
TRBV24-1,TRBJ2-5,ATSEVAETQY
TRBV20-1,TRBJ2-3,SPTGYGTDTQY
TRBV2,TRBJ2-5,ASSEGRAGETQY
TRBV19,TRBJ1-5,ASSKNREGNSNQPQH
TRBV20-1,TRBJ2-3,SARDREGPDTQY
TRBV6-4,TRBJ1-1,ASPAGGGTEAF
TRBV20-1,TRBJ1-4,SAPGRDEKLF
TRBV7-3,TRBJ2-5,ASSFWLAGQETQY
TRBV5-5,TRBJ1-2,ASSRGGDDGYT
TRBV15,TRBJ1-1,ATSFREMNTEAF
TRBV15,TRBJ2-7,ATSSGTSGIYEQY
TRBV7-9,TRBJ2-5,ASSSRQGEVETQY
TRBV9,TRBJ2-5,ASSSSTSLRETQY
TRBV5-1,TRBJ2-5,ASSLDLAGGRETQY
TRBV29-1,TRBJ1-1,SVDDWGSPEAF
TRBV7-3,TRBJ2-1,ASSHDRGTYNEQF
TRBV7-2,TRBJ1-2,ASSLGRLGDYGYT
TRBV9,TRBJ2-1,ASSLRRSYNEQF
TRBV19,TRBJ2-7,ASSTTGMPWEQY
TRBV20-1,TRBJ2-1,SATSPGAVHNEQF
TRBV5-1,TRBJ2-3,ASSLRGVKTDTQY
TRBV19,TRBJ2-7,ASSISGFRDEQY
TRBV25-1,TRBJ1-2,ASSPAPQAREGYT